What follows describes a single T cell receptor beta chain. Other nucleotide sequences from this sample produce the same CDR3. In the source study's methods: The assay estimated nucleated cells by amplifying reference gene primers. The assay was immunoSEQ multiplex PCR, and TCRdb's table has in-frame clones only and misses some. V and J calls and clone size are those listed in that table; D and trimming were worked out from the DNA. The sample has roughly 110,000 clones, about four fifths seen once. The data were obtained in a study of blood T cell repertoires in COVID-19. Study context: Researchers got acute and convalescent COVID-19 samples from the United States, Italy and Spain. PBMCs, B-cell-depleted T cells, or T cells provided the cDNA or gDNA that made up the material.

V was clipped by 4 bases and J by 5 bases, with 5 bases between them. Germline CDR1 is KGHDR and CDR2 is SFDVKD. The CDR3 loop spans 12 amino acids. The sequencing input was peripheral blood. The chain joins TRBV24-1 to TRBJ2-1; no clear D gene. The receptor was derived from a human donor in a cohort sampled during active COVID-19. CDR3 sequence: CATSDYHNEQFF. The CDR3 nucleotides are TGTGCCACCAGTGACTATCACAATGAGCAGTTCTTC.